These 26 T cell receptor beta chains originate from one sample sequenced in a study of cytomegalovirus exposure and HLA in healthy donors. 60 Vbeta and 13 Jbeta primers were used in PCR. Method: immunoSEQ multiplex PCR; TCRdb's copy keeps in-frame clones and lacks some. Of some 250,000 clones in the sample, 82% were seen once. Material for sequencing was PBMCs. The receptors originated from a woman between 40 and 55 years old in good health and CMV-seropositive.

The chain joins TRBV7-9 to TRBJ2-5, with 11 positions matching TRBD1. Per the germline V gene, CDR1 is SEHNR and CDR2 is FQNEAQ (reference sequence). The CDR3 consists of 15 residues. V lost 4 bases and J lost 4; bases outside the gene matches: 5. The CDR3 DNA is TGTGCCAGCAGCTCAGGACAGGGGGCCCGAGAGACCCAGTACTTC. Its protein is CASSSGQGARETQYF.

The chain employs TRBV7-2 and TRBJ2-7; perhaps TRBD2 as D (6 bases). This CDR3 is 16 amino acids long. Deletions cut 2 bases from V and 2 bases from J, with 16 bases between. Germline CDR1 reads SGHTA; CDR2 reads FQGNSA. In DNA form, the CDR3 reads TGTGCCAGCAGCTTATCGGGCGGGAACCCCACCTACGAGCAGTACTTC. This codes for CASSLSGGNPTYEQYF.

This sequence joins TRBV2 and TRBJ2-7; D is uncertain. Trimming cost V 6 bases and J 2 bases, with 17 bases left between them. Per germline, CDR1 SNHLY and CDR2 FYNNEI. CDR3 length: 15 residues. The CDR3: CASRFLASAPYEQYF. In DNA, the CDR3 is TGTGCCAGCAGATTTCTCGCCAGCGCACCCTACGAGCAGTACTTC.

This clone has only one observation. The chain links TRBV9 to TRBJ1-3; perhaps TRBD1 as D (6 bases). The CDR3 is made up of 17 amino acids. The germline V gene has CDR1 SGDLS and CDR2 YYNGEE. V lost 4 bases to trimming and J lost 1 base, with 18 bases between them. The CDR3 is CASSTPQGTISGNTIYF. Here the CDR3 DNA reads TGTGCCAGCAGCACCCCACAGGGAACCATTTCTGGAAACACCATATATTTT.

This clone was counted a single time. The chain carries TRBV2 and TRBJ1-2, with TRBD1 identical over 7 bases. V lost 3 bases, J lost 7 bases, and 14 bases stayed unmatched. Germline CDR1 SNHLY, CDR2 FYNNEI. This CDR3 has 16 residues. CDR3 sequence: CASSEAPTGVPGGYTF. CDR3 nucleotides: TGTGCCAGCAGTGAGGCCCCTACAGGGGTCCCTGGTGGCTACACCTTC.

The chain links TRBV19 to TRBJ1-5; tentative D call: TRBD1 (6 bases). Germline CDR1 LNHDA, CDR2 SQIVND (reference sequence). The CDR3 length is 14 residues. V was cut by 5 bases and J by 3 bases, with 11 bases left in between. The CDR3 protein is CASSGGQNNQPQHF. CDR3 nucleotides: TGTGCCAGTAGTGGGGGACAAAACAATCAGCCCCAGCATTTT.

The rearrangement links TRBV5-4 to TRBJ2-3; a weak D match, TRBD1 (5 bases). The CDR3 sequence is 14 residues long. Germline CDR1 and CDR2: SGHNT and YYREEE (reference sequence). The V end was cut by 5 bases, the J end by 2 bases, with 12 bases between. The CDR3 protein is CASRYDSYTDTQYF. The DNA for the CDR3 is TGTGCCAGCAGATATGACAGTTACACAGATACGCAGTATTTT.

The chain uses TRBV18 and TRBJ2-3; TRBD2 matches at 7 bases. The CDR3 contains 15 residues. Per the germline V gene, CDR1 is KGHSH and CDR2 is LQKENI. Germline trimming cut 3 bases from V and 3 bases from J; bases unmatched to any gene: 6. The CDR3 DNA reads as TGTGCCAGCTCACCGGCTAGCGGACGGACAGATACGCAGTATTTT. It is translated as CASSPASGRTDTQYF. Complete variable domain (other parts from reference TRBV18 and TRBJ2-3): NAGVMQNPRHLVRRRGQEARLRCSPMKGHSHVYWYRQLPEEGLKFMVYLQKENIIDESGMPKERFSAEFPKEGPSILRIQQVVRGDSAAYFCASSPASGRTDTQYFGPGTRLTVL.

The gene calls are TRBV30 and TRBJ2-1, with 7 bases fitting TRBD2. V lost 2 bases to trimming and J lost 2 bases; unmatched junction nucleotides: 3. The CDR3 runs 14 residues. Germline V CDR1 and CDR2: GTSNPN, SVGIG (reference sequence). This CDR3 is CAWSSGTAYNEQFF. The DNA for the CDR3 is TGTGCCTGGAGTAGCGGGACCGCCTACAATGAGCAGTTCTTC.

V and J are TRBV5-4 and TRBJ1-2, with 9 bases identical to TRBD1. The junction had 13 bases not matched to a gene; V was cut back by 0 bases and J by 4 bases. Per the germline V gene, CDR1 is SGHNT and CDR2 is YYREEE (reference sequence). The CDR3 spans 18 residues. The DNA of the CDR3 is TGTGCCAGCAGCTTGGCCGCCGGGACAGGGATCTTGAGCTATGGCTACACCTTC. This encodes CASSLAAGTGILSYGYTF.

This clone occurred a few times. The chain has TRBV19 and TRBJ1-1; D may be TRBD1 (5 bases). Trimming shortened V by 2 bases and J by 4 bases, and 11 bases separated the two germline ends. Germline V gene data show CDR1 as LNHDA and CDR2 as SQIVND (reference sequence). CDR3 length: 14 amino acids. The CDR3 sequence: CASSINLGGTEAFF. In nucleotides, the CDR3 is TGTGCCAGTAGTATAAATTTGGGGGGCACTGAAGCTTTCTTT.

The chain couples TRBV27 to TRBJ2-7; a weak D match, TRBD1 (6 bases). This CDR3 region has 13 residues. Germline lookup yields CDR1 MNHEY and CDR2 SMNVEV (reference sequence). V was shortened by 3 bases and J by 7 bases, with 13 bases between the two germline ends. For the CDR3, the DNA is TGTGCCAGCAGTTTGGACAGTGGGCGGGAGCAGTACTTC. Translated, it gives CASSLDSGREQYF.

The chain carries TRBV11-2 and TRBJ2-5; possibly TRBD2 for D (6 bases). The end of the DNA is better explained by TRBJ2-7, so the J call may be wrong. CDR1 SGHAT and CDR2 FQNNGV come from the germline V gene. There are 13 residues in the CDR3. Written as DNA, the CDR3 is TGTGCCAGCAGCCCCGGGAGCTCCTACGAGCAGTACTTC. Protein product: CASSPGSSYEQYF.

About this clone itself: The junction and the germline gene differ at one end; a read error may be behind it. The chain links TRBV7-3 to TRBJ2-5; TRBD1 agrees at 10 bases. CDR1 and CDR2 from the germline V gene are SGHTA and FQGTGA. CDR3 length: 16 amino acids. The CDR3 coding sequence is TGTGCCAGCAGCGTAACCGGGACAGGGGAGATGGAGACCCAGTACTTC. This translates into CASSVTGTGEMETQYF. Variable domain in full (rest from reference TRBV7-3 and TRBJ2-5): GAGVSQTPSNKVTEKGKYVELRCDPISGHTALYWYRQSLGQGPEFLIYFQGTGAADDSGLPNDRFFAVRPEGSVSTLKIQRTERGDSAVYLCASSVTGTGEMETQYFGPGTRLLVL.

For the CDR3, the DNA is TGCGCCAGCAGCTTGGGGGACAGGAAGGGAAACACCATATATTTT. It is translated as CASSLGDRKGNTIYF. The chain carries TRBV5-1 and TRBJ1-3; 8 nucleotides agree with TRBD1. Unmatched junction bases numbered 3, after V lost 0 bases and J lost 4 bases. The CDR3 is made up of 15 amino acids. Germline loops: CDR1 SGHRS, CDR2 YFSETQ.

V usage is TRBV25-1 and J usage is TRBJ1-1; 9 bases align to TRBD1. The CDR3 runs to 14 residues. The V gene end was trimmed by 3 bases and the J gene end by 5 bases; junction bases not matched to a gene: 4. In germline, CDR1 is MGHDK, CDR2 SYGVNS. CDR3 in DNA: TGTGCCAGCAGTGAGCCGACAGGGGGGACTGAAGCTTTCTTT. Translation gives CASSEPTGGTEAFF.

This clone showed up just once. The rearrangement links TRBV11-2 to TRBJ2-5, with TRBD2 matching over 13 bases. There are 15 residues in the CDR3. V lost 5 bases and J lost 4; bases outside the gene matches: 4. CDR1 SGHAT and CDR2 FQNNGV come from the germline V gene. This CDR3 reads CASSLWTSGGETQYF. CDR3 DNA sequence: TGTGCCAGCAGCCTTTGGACTAGCGGGGGAGAGACCCAGTACTTC.

The chain couples TRBV11-2 to TRBJ1-6; D is undetermined. The length of the CDR3 is 10 residues. Between the trimmed V and J ends, which lost 5 bases and 14 bases, there was a span of 7 bases. Per germline, CDR1 SGHAT and CDR2 FQNNGV. CDR3 nucleotide sequence: TGTGCCAGCAGCCCCCAATCCCTCCACTTT. Protein sequence: CASSPQSLHF.

This chain uses TRBV7-9 with TRBJ1-2, with 7 bases fitting TRBD1. V gave up 5 bases and J gave up 6 bases; unmatched junction bases: 12. The CDR3 is 15 amino acids. Per germline, CDR1 SEHNR and CDR2 FQNEAQ (reference sequence). The CDR3 DNA is TGTGCCAGCAGCACCAGGGGGGTGACCGGGGATGGCTACACCTTC. Its protein product is CASSTRGVTGDGYTF.

This clone was counted only a few times. The J gene is TRBJ1-3, the V gene TRBV18; possible D gene TRBD1, 6 bases. The V gene lost 3 bases and the J gene lost 0 bases, with 12 bases spanning the gap. Germline V gene sequence: CDR1 KGHSH, CDR2 LQKENI. There are 16 residues in the CDR3. The CDR3 DNA sequence: TGTGCCAGCTCACCCAGACAGGCGTCCTCTGGAAACACCATATATTTT. It is translated as CASSPRQASSGNTIYF.

The genes are TRBV29-1 and TRBJ2-7, with TRBD2 as a possible D gene (5 bases). V shed 0 bases and J shed 4 bases, with 10 bases lying between them. Germline V CDR1 and CDR2: SQVTM, ANQGSEA. The CDR3 is 13 amino acids. The CDR3 nucleotides are TGCAGCGTTGAAGATCAGGAGGATTACGAGCAGTACTTC. Translating it yields CSVEDQEDYEQYF.

This chain joins TRBV11-3 and TRBJ2-5; maybe TRBD1 (5 bases). This CDR3 comprises 13 residues. Germline values: CDR1 SGHNT, CDR2 YENEEA. Between the trimmed V and J ends, which lost 6 bases and 2 bases, there was a span of 10 bases. In DNA, the CDR3 is TGTGCCAGCAGAATCCAGGGACAAGAGACCCAGTACTTC. It is translated as CASRIQGQETQYF. Together with reference TRBV11-3 and TRBJ2-5, the CDR3 gives the full variable domain: EAGVVQSPRYKIIEKKQPVAFWCNPISGHNTLYWYLQNLGQGPELLIRYENEEAVDDSQLPKDRFSAERLKGVDSTLKIQPAELGDSAVYLCASRIQGQETQYFGPGTRLLVL.

The V and J genes are TRBV4-1 and TRBJ2-1, with 12 bases that match TRBD2. The CDR3 totals 17 residues. V lost 4 bases and J lost 6; bases outside the gene matches: 10. Germline V CDR1 and CDR2: MGHRA, YSYEKL. Written as DNA, the CDR3 is TGCGCCAGCAGCCCAGATACTAGCGGGGGGACCATCAATGAGCAGTTCTTC. The encoded protein is CASSPDTSGGTINEQFF.

This clone is a singleton in its sample. The chain carries TRBV7-9 and TRBJ1-6; D is unclear. The CDR3 runs 14 residues. Trimming removed 5 bases from V and 8 bases from J, with 13 bases in between. Germline CDR1 reads SEHNR; CDR2 reads FQNEAQ (reference sequence). The CDR3 nucleotides are TGTGCCAGCAGCGAGAATACCCGCCATTCACCCCTCCACTTT. Translated, it gives CASSENTRHSPLHF.

V usage is TRBV6-1 and J usage is TRBJ1-5; D might be TRBD1 (6 bases). The CDR3 covers 15 residues. Trimming removed 6 bases from V and 0 bases from J, with 12 bases in between. From germline, CDR1 is MNHNS and CDR2 SASEGT. CDR3 DNA: TGTGCCAGCAGCGTCCAGGGGTATAGCAATCAGCCCCAGCATTTT. Its protein product is CASSVQGYSNQPQHF.

This clone is a singleton in its sample. The chain links TRBV9 to TRBJ2-7; 9 bases fit TRBD1. Germline assignment: CDR1 SGDLS and CDR2 YYNGEE. The CDR3 totals 15 residues. V shed 1 base, J shed 3 bases, and the junction held 5 bases outside the gene matches. CDR3 sequence (DNA): TGTGCCAGCAGCGTAAGAGGGACAGGGATCTACGAGCAGTACTTC. This encodes CASSVRGTGIYEQYF.